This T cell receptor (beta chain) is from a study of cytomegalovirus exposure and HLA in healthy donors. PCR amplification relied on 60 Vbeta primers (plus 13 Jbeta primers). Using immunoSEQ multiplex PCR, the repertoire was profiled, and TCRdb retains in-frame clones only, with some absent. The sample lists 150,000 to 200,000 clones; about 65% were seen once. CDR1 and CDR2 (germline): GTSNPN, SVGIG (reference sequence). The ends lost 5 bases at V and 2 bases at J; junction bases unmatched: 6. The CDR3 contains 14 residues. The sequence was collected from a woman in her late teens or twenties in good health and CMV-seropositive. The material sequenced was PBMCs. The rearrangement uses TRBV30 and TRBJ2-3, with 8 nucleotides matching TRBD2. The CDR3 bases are TGTGCCTGGGGCCTCGGACTAGCCACAGATACGCAGTATTTT. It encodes CAWGLGLATDTQYF.